Below, 14 T cell receptor beta chains from the same sample are listed, as sequenced in a study of T cell changes during pregnancy in multiple sclerosis. Profiled with immunoSEQ multiplex PCR; TCRdb holds only in-frame clones, not every one. The data show about 54,000 clones, around 90% seen once. Sequenced here: peripheral blood, sampled after pregnancy. Receptors were obtained from a female donor in good health, enrolled as a control in a pregnancy study.

The rearrangement uses TRBV9 and TRBJ2-7, with 7 bases matching TRBD1. The CDR3 is 14 amino acids. The germline V gene encodes CDR1 SGDLS and CDR2 YYNGEE. V lost 3 bases, J lost 3 bases, and 6 bases stayed unmatched. The CDR3 loop is CASSEDRADYEQYF. Here the CDR3 DNA reads TGTGCCAGCAGCGAAGACAGGGCGGACTACGAGCAGTACTTC.

The chain uses TRBV6-1 and TRBJ2-3; TRBD2 matches 7 bases. From germline, CDR1 is MNHNS and CDR2 SASEGT. Trimming at V came to 6 bases and at J to 4 bases, leaving 4 bases not matched to a gene. CDR3 size: 13 residues. The CDR3 DNA is TGTGCCAGCAGCTTAGGGAGGGCAGATACGCAGTATTTT. This encodes CASSLGRADTQYF.

The V gene is TRBV19, the J gene TRBJ1-5, with D perhaps TRBD1 (6 bases). The CDR3 loop spans 15 amino acids. V gave up 4 bases and J gave up 5 bases, with 15 bases separating them. In germline, CDR1 is LNHDA, CDR2 SQIVND (reference sequence). CDR3 residues: CASSTAQGLDQPQHF. CDR3 nucleotide sequence: TGTGCCAGTAGTACCGCACAGGGATTGGATCAGCCCCAGCATTTT.

V is TRBV6-6 and J is TRBJ1-5; 7 nucleotides agree with TRBD1. The CDR3 sequence is 16 residues long. The germline gives CDR1 MNHNY, CDR2 SVGAGI (reference sequence). With 5 bases clipped from V and 0 bases from J, the junction kept 7 bases outside the gene matches. Here the CDR3 DNA reads TGTGCCAGCAGTCTGGGACAGATATATAGCAATCAGCCCCAGCATTTT. Translation gives CASSLGQIYSNQPQHF.

The chain recombines TRBV28 with TRBJ2-1; 9 nucleotides agree with TRBD2. CDR3 size: 17 residues. CDR1 is MDHEN, CDR2 SYDVKM, per germline. Trimming cost V 4 bases and J 3 bases; bases outside gene matches: 10. The CDR3 sequence is CASSSGSSREGYNEQFF. As DNA, the CDR3 is TGTGCCAGCAGTTCGGGTTCGTCGCGGGAGGGCTACAATGAGCAGTTCTTC.

V and J are TRBV27 and TRBJ2-1, with 8 bases matching TRBD1. Germline V gene sequence: CDR1 MNHEY, CDR2 SMNVEV (reference sequence). The CDR3 sequence is 15 residues long. V was pared by 8 bases and J by 3 bases, with 9 bases of the junction left unmatched. The CDR3 spells CASSPTGARYNEQFF. The DNA of the CDR3 is TGTGCCAGCTCCCCGACAGGGGCCCGCTACAATGAGCAGTTCTTC.

This chain connects TRBV7-9 to TRBJ2-7; maybe TRBD2 (6 bases). The CDR3 totals 11 residues. Trimming took 7 bases from V and 3 from J, leaving 7 bases between them. Germline loops: CDR1 SEHNR, CDR2 FQNEAQ (reference sequence). CDR3: CASKGLYEQYF. The CDR3 nucleotides are TGTGCCAGCAAGGGACTCTACGAGCAGTACTTC.

The J gene is TRBJ1-4, the V gene TRBV5-5; a weak D match, TRBD1 (5 bases). CDR1 SGHKS and CDR2 YYEKEE come from the germline V gene (reference sequence). The length of the CDR3 is 17 residues. The V gene lost 4 bases and the J gene lost 6 bases, with 22 bases spanning the gap. Here the CDR3 reads CASSPEYGGREDEKLFF. In DNA, the CDR3 is TGTGCCAGCAGCCCCGAGTACGGGGGGAGGGAGGATGAAAAACTGTTTTTT.

This clone was seen only a few times. The rearrangement links TRBV9 to TRBJ2-1, with 14 bases identical to TRBD2. The CDR3 has 16 residues. Per germline, CDR1 SGDLS and CDR2 YYNGEE. The junction had 9 bases not matched to a gene; V was cut back by 5 bases and J by 8 bases. The DNA for the CDR3 is TGTGCCAGCAGGGACCTCGGGACTAGCGGGAGCCATGAGCAGTTCTTC. Translated: CASRDLGTSGSHEQFF.

The genes are TRBV4-2 and TRBJ1-5; D gene uncertain. The CDR3 is made up of 16 amino acids. The ends were cut back, 0 bases at V and 6 bases at J, with 15 bases in the middle. Germline assignment: CDR1 LGHNA and CDR2 YNFKEQ. The DNA of the CDR3 is TGTGCCAGCAGCCAAGACGCGCGGGTCGGCGGTCAGCCCCAGCATTTT. Its protein product is CASSQDARVGGQPQHF.

This chain joins TRBV27 and TRBJ2-7; 10 nucleotides line up with TRBD2. Per germline, CDR1 MNHEY and CDR2 SMNVEV (reference sequence). Trimming removed 5 bases from V and 0 bases from J; junction bases left unmatched: 4. The CDR3 covers 15 residues. The CDR3 here is CASSPRLAGSYEQYF. The CDR3 DNA reads as TGTGCCAGCAGTCCGAGACTAGCGGGCTCCTACGAGCAGTACTTC.

The V and J genes are TRBV5-6 and TRBJ1-5; TRBD1 might be the D (5 bases). The CDR3 consists of 14 residues. The germline CDR1 and CDR2 sequences are SGHDT and YYEEEE. V was pared by 4 bases and J by 4 bases, with 12 bases between. This CDR3 is CASSPTGENQPQHF. CDR3 nucleotides: TGTGCCAGCAGCCCGACGGGGGAGAATCAGCCCCAGCATTTT.

This chain's CDR3 is CASSVQGTSYEQYF. The CDR3 DNA reads TGTGCCAGCAGCGTCCAGGGGACCTCCTACGAGCAGTACTTC. This chain links TRBV9 with TRBJ2-7; maybe TRBD1 (6 bases). In germline, CDR1 is SGDLS, CDR2 YYNGEE. CDR3 size: 14 residues. The V gene lost 2 bases and the J gene lost 0 bases, with 9 bases spanning the gap.

V is TRBV9 and J is TRBJ2-5, with 8 bases aligning to TRBD1. Germline CDR1 reads SGDLS; CDR2 reads YYNGEE. Losses at the gene ends were 5 bases for V and 2 bases for J; bases not matched to a gene: 2. The length of the CDR3 is 13 residues. In nucleotides, the CDR3 is TGTGCCAGCAGGGGGACAGGACAAGAGACCCAGTACTTC. This encodes CASRGTGQETQYF.